One sample yielded the 15 T cell receptor beta chains listed below, sequenced in a study of blood T cell repertoires in COVID-19. The data were produced by immunoSEQ multiplex PCR, yet TCRdb's version contains in-frame clones alone and is incomplete. The table lists some 250,000 clones, approximately 81% of them singletons. The material sequenced was peripheral blood. These receptors were collected from a woman aged 18-29 years with acute or convalescent COVID-19.

This chain uses TRBV29-1 with TRBJ2-1; a weak D match, TRBD2 (7 bases). V gave up 0 bases and J gave up 13 bases, with 31 bases separating them. The CDR3 contains 18 residues. Germline V CDR1 and CDR2: SQVTM, ANQGSEA. This CDR3 is CSVEDRTEPGLFGVEQFF. CDR3 nucleotides: TGCAGCGTTGAAGATCGGACAGAGCCGGGACTATTTGGGGTTGAACAGTTCTTC.

Only a few counts were recorded for this clone. The rearrangement uses TRBV2 and TRBJ1-1; D gene unclear. CDR3 size: 11 residues. V was clipped by 7 bases and J by 2 bases, with 5 bases between them. From germline, CDR1 is SNHLY and CDR2 FYNNEI. The CDR3 spells CASTPNTEAFF. CDR3 nucleotides: TGTGCCAGCACCCCAAACACTGAAGCTTTCTTT.

This clone was seen a handful of times. At one boundary the junction diverges from the germline segment, which might be a read error. The chain uses TRBV11-3 and TRBJ2-1, with 8 bases matching TRBD2. There are 18 residues in the CDR3. From germline, CDR1 is SGHNT and CDR2 YENEEA. In nucleotides, the CDR3 is TGTGCCAGCAGCTTAGATCAGAGCGGGAGCTCTTCCTTCAATGAGCAGTTCTTC. This encodes CASSLDQSGSSSFNEQFF.

The J gene is TRBJ2-5, the V gene TRBV6-5; no firm D call. The CDR3 extends over 15 amino acids. Germline CDR1 reads MNHEY; CDR2 reads SVGAGI. V lost 6 bases and J lost 2, with 16 bases in between. The CDR3 sequence: CASSPAAVLQETQYF. The CDR3 nucleotides are TGTGCCAGCAGCCCGGCGGCGGTACTTCAAGAGACCCAGTACTTC.

This CDR3 is CASKVAGGAGANVLTF. Here the CDR3 DNA reads TGTGCCAGCAAGGTAGCGGGAGGGGCTGGGGCCAACGTCCTGACTTTC. The J gene is TRBJ2-6, the V gene TRBV2, with TRBD2 identical over 11 bases. In germline, CDR1 is SNHLY, CDR2 FYNNEI. J was trimmed by 2 bases and V by 7 bases; bases with no gene match: 4. The CDR3 covers 16 residues.

CDR3 bases: TGCGCCAGTCTTCCGGGGACAGGGGGGTTCACTGAAGCTTTCTTT. This gives the protein CASLPGTGGFTEAFF. This sequence joins TRBV5-1 and TRBJ1-1; 11 bases fit TRBD1. The CDR3 consists of 15 residues. Germline CDR1 reads SGHRS; CDR2 reads YFSETQ. Trimming took 8 bases from V and 4 from J; bases not matched to a gene: 10. The complete variable domain, with remaining parts taken from reference TRBV5-1 and TRBJ1-1, reads KAGVTQTPRYLIKTRGQQVTLSCSPISGHRSVSWYQQTPGQGLQFLFEYFSETQRNKGNFPGRFSGRQFSNSRSEMNVSTLELGDSALYLCASLPGTGGFTEAFFGQGTRLTVV.

V is TRBV6-4 and J is TRBJ1-5; D not certain. Germline-derived CDR1 and CDR2 are MRHNA and SNTAGT. Trimming cost V 0 bases and J 2 bases, with 23 bases left between them. The CDR3 is made up of 20 amino acids. This chain's CDR3 is CASSDSKARGVWDGNQPQHF. In DNA, the CDR3 is TGTGCCAGCAGTGACTCGAAAGCCCGCGGGGTATGGGATGGCAATCAGCCCCAGCATTTT.

This chain links TRBV30 with TRBJ2-7, with D hard to call. The V gene's germline CDR1 is GTSNPN and CDR2 SVGIG (reference sequence). The germline V and J ends were trimmed by 1 base and 0 bases, with 4 bases remaining between them. The CDR3 spans 12 residues. The CDR3: CAWSDGSYEQYF. DNA for the CDR3: TGTGCCTGGAGTGACGGCTCCTACGAGCAGTACTTC.

The chain carries TRBV6-6 and TRBJ1-1; 8 bases line up with TRBD1. CDR3 length: 14 amino acids. With 5 bases clipped from V and 3 bases from J, the junction kept 5 bases outside the gene matches. Germline V gene sequence: CDR1 MNHNY, CDR2 SVGAGI (reference sequence). This CDR3 reads CASSADREDTEAFF. As DNA, the CDR3 is TGTGCCAGCAGTGCGGACAGGGAGGACACTGAAGCTTTCTTT.

This clone was recorded once. The chain is built from TRBV4-1 and TRBJ2-1, with D uncertain. V lost 2 bases, J lost 9 bases, and 14 bases lay in between. This CDR3 comprises 14 residues. The germline CDR1 and CDR2 sequences are MGHRA and YSYEKL. DNA of the CDR3: TGCGCCAGCAGCCAATATGCCGTGGTCAGTGAGCAGTTCTTC. Translation gives CASSQYAVVSEQFF.

The rearrangement joins TRBV12-5 to TRBJ2-7; D gene uncertain. Trimming pared 1 base from V and 0 bases from J, leaving 10 bases between. This CDR3 is built from 15 residues. CDR1 is LGHNT, CDR2 FRNRAP, per germline. CDR3 DNA: TGTGCTAGTGGTTTGGGCACGGTCTGCTCCTACGAGCAGTACTTC. Translation: CASGLGTVCSYEQYF.

Of note for this clone: In the same sample, other DNA sequences code for this CDR3. V usage is TRBV27 and J usage is TRBJ1-5; 7 bases line up with TRBD1. Germline loops: CDR1 MNHEY, CDR2 SMNVEV (reference sequence). The CDR3 has 14 amino acids. V shed 6 bases, J shed 2 bases, and the junction held 4 bases outside the gene matches. The CDR3 loop reads CASSLGQGNQPQHF. CDR3 nucleotide sequence: TGTGCCAGCAGCCTCGGACAGGGCAATCAGCCCCAGCATTTT.

This chain's CDR3 is CASSPVQSNQPQHF. CDR3 sequence (DNA): TGTGCCAGCTCACCGGTACAGAGCAATCAGCCCCAGCATTTT. The chain couples TRBV18 to TRBJ1-5; D is uncertain. The CDR3 consists of 14 residues. Looked up from germline, CDR1 is KGHSH and CDR2 is LQKENI. V gave up 3 bases and J gave up 1 base, with 7 bases separating them.

The chain uses TRBV11-2 and TRBJ1-5; D possibly corresponds to TRBD1 (5 bases). Germline-derived CDR1 and CDR2 are SGHAT and FQNNGV. This CDR3 comprises 18 residues. The V end lost 0 bases, the J end lost 0 bases, and 15 bases lay between the germline ends. CDR3 loop: CASSLEPRGGYSNQPQHF. The CDR3 DNA reads TGTGCCAGCAGCTTAGAGCCCCGCGGGGGGTATAGCAATCAGCCCCAGCATTTT.

The chain links TRBV5-1 to TRBJ2-7, with 7 bases that match TRBD2. The CDR3 is made up of 14 amino acids. CDR1 is SGHRS and CDR2 is YFSETQ in the germline V gene. Trimming removed 6 bases from V and 2 bases from J; junction bases left unmatched: 8. The CDR3 here is CASTPAAGAYEQYF. The CDR3 DNA reads as TGCGCCAGCACCCCCGCCGCGGGGGCCTACGAGCAGTACTTC.